What follows are 9 T cell receptor beta chains derived from one specimen sequenced in a study of T cells in Graves' hyperthyroidism and ophthalmopathy. TCR beta CDR3 region amplification was performed from RNA transcripts. HTBI primers were used for first-round RT-PCR of the TCR CDR3. TCRdb called the multiplex PCR reads again in MiXCR, with one record for every CDR3 protein. The repertoire has about 350,000 distinct CDR3 sequences, roughly an eighth of them found once; the top ten carry 34%. The sequenced sample was blood. These receptors originate from a middle-aged woman with Graves' ophthalmopathy.

V gene TRBV11-3 combines with J gene TRBJ1-1; possibly TRBD1 for D (6 bases). CDR1 is SGHNT and CDR2 is YENEEA in the germline V gene. Trimming took off 5 bases at V and 0 bases at J, with 10 bases between the two ends. This CDR3 spans 14 amino acids. In DNA form, the CDR3 reads TGTGCCAGCAGCAGACAGGAGTTGAACACTGAAGCTTTCTTT. This encodes CASSRQELNTEAFF.

At least ten counts were recorded for this clonotype. V usage is TRBV28 and J usage is TRBJ1-5; D not certain. Germline values: CDR1 MDHEN, CDR2 SYDVKM. The CDR3 has 17 amino acids. Trimming stripped 3 bases from V and 3 bases from J, with 18 bases between. This CDR3 is CASSFGPPDPFNQPQHF. The CDR3 bases are TGTGCCAGCAGTTTTGGACCCCCGGACCCCTTCAATCAGCCCCAGCATTTT.

The sample holds many counts of this clonotype. The chain recombines TRBV7-2 with TRBJ2-3, with 7 nucleotides matching TRBD2. This CDR3 region has 16 residues. CDR1 SGHTA and CDR2 FQGNSA come from the germline V gene. Trimming removed 1 base from V and 3 bases from J; junction bases left unmatched: 7. The CDR3 sequence: CASSLGASGLTDTQYF. The CDR3 DNA reads TGTGCCAGCAGCTTAGGTGCTAGCGGCCTAACAGATACGCAGTATTTT.

This clonotype was counted at least ten times. The chain joins TRBV5-1 to TRBJ2-1; no clear D gene. The CDR3 length is 12 residues. Germline CDR1 SGHRS, CDR2 YFSETQ. Deletions cut 4 bases from V and 9 bases from J, with 11 bases between. The CDR3 loop reads CASSPPAFEQFF. DNA for the CDR3: TGCGCCAGCAGCCCCCCGGCCTTTGAGCAGTTCTTC.

Concerning this clonotype: A single base separates this from a much larger clone, so it may be a read error. The chain recombines TRBV28 with TRBJ1-2; 7 bases are shared with TRBD1. The ends lost 7 bases at V and 5 bases at J; junction bases unmatched: 10. CDR1 is MDHEN and CDR2 is SYDVKM in the germline V gene. The CDR3 covers 14 residues. This chain's CDR3 is CASIPGGQTYGYTF. The CDR3 DNA sequence: TGTGCCAGCATCCCGGGGGGACAGACTTATGGCTACACCTTC.

The chain joins TRBV18 to TRBJ2-7; the D gene is possibly TRBD1 (6 bases). Per the germline V gene, CDR1 is KGHSH and CDR2 is LQKENI. V lost 2 bases to trimming and J lost 5 bases, with 19 bases between them. The CDR3 has 16 amino acids. The CDR3 spells CASSPTRNRVGDEQYF. The CDR3, as DNA: TGTGCCAGCTCACCAACGCGAAACAGGGTAGGGGACGAGCAGTACTTC. The complete variable domain, with remaining parts taken from reference TRBV18 and TRBJ2-7, reads NAGVMQNPRHLVRRRGQEARLRCSPMKGHSHVYWYRQLPEEGLKFMVYLQKENIIDESGMPKERFSAEFPKEGPSILRIQQVVRGDSAAYFCASSPTRNRVGDEQYFGPGTRLTVT.

CDR3 sequence reads: CASSQEGSGKRRSEKLFF. CDR3 DNA: TGTGCCAGCAGCCAAGAAGGGTCAGGGAAGAGGAGGAGCGAAAAACTGTTTTTT. This chain uses TRBV4-2 with TRBJ1-4; a possible D gene is TRBD1 (5 bases). This CDR3 comprises 18 residues. From germline, CDR1 is LGHNA and CDR2 YNFKEQ. The germline V and J ends were trimmed by 0 bases and 8 bases, with 22 bases remaining between them.

A remark on this clonotype: The conserved final phenylalanine or tryptophan is absent from the CDR3, which likely points to a read error. V is TRBV11-2 and J is TRBJ1-5, with D tentatively TRBD1 (5 bases). CDR3 length equals 14 residues. CDR1 is SGHAT, CDR2 FQNNGV, per germline. Trimming removed 5 bases from V and 4 bases from J, with 12 bases in between. CDR3 DNA sequence: TGTGCCAGCAGCCCCCAGGGTCTTAATCAGCCCCAGCATTCT. It specifies CASSPQGLNQPQHS.

V is TRBV5-1 and J is TRBJ2-5; 10 bases agree with TRBD2. CDR3 length: 16 residues. The germline CDR1 and CDR2 sequences are SGHRS and YFSETQ. The ends lost 3 bases at V and 3 bases at J; junction bases unmatched: 8. The CDR3 DNA follows: TGCGCCAGCAGCTCTCAGCGGGGGGGTACTGAAGAGACCCAGTACTTC. This sequence encodes CASSSQRGGTEETQYF.